Listed here are 27 T cell receptor beta chains from one sample, sequenced in a study of identifying expanded T cells in peripheral blood. TCRdb keeps only in-frame clones here, not all; method: immunoSEQ multiplex PCR. The sample shows around 100,000 clones, roughly 89% of them seen only once. Sequencing used blood. These receptors all stem from a person between 18 and 69 years old in good health.

The sample holds one count of this clone. V and J are TRBV6-6 and TRBJ1-6; TRBD1 matches 10 bases. With 1 base clipped from V and 7 bases from J, the junction kept 4 bases outside the gene matches. Germline CDR1 MNHNY, CDR2 SVGAGI (reference sequence). This CDR3 has 16 residues. The CDR3 loop reads CASSYLGQGTNSPLHF. The DNA of the CDR3 is TGTGCCAGCAGTTACTTGGGACAGGGGACCAATTCACCCCTCCACTTT.

The V and J genes are TRBV28 and TRBJ1-1, with TRBD1 as a possible D gene (5 bases). Per the germline V gene, CDR1 is MDHEN and CDR2 is SYDVKM. The length of the CDR3 is 12 residues. Trimming stripped 8 bases from V and 5 bases from J, with 12 bases between. This chain's CDR3 is CASWGVRTEAFF. For the CDR3, the DNA is TGTGCCAGCTGGGGCGTTAGGACTGAAGCTTTCTTT.

The J gene is TRBJ1-2, the V gene TRBV6-5; D unresolved. Germline CDR1 and CDR2: MNHEY and SVGAGI. With 3 bases removed from V and 5 bases from J, the gap between germline ends came to 4 bases. The CDR3 has 11 residues. The CDR3 region has the DNA TGTGCCAGCAGTTATCCGTATGGCTACACCTTC. Its translation is CASSYPYGYTF.

The chain employs TRBV27 and TRBJ1-2, with 9 bases matching TRBD1. The V gene's germline CDR1 is MNHEY and CDR2 SMNVEV (reference sequence). The ends lost 0 bases at V and 4 bases at J; junction bases unmatched: 9. There are 17 residues in the CDR3. CDR3 DNA: TGTGCCAGCAGTTTATCACGGACAGGGGCTTCCGGCTATGGCTACACCTTC. This encodes CASSLSRTGASGYGYTF.

The CDR3: CASSLHRVPNTGELFF. The CDR3 DNA is TGTGCCAGCAGCTTACACAGGGTTCCGAACACCGGGGAGCTGTTTTTT. J is TRBJ2-2 and V is TRBV7-2; possibly TRBD1 for D (6 bases). V shed 2 bases and J shed 0 bases, with 10 bases lying between them. The germline gives CDR1 SGHTA, CDR2 FQGNSA. The length of the CDR3 is 16 residues.

The chain employs TRBV5-1 and TRBJ1-6; tentatively, D is TRBD1 (5 bases). CDR1 is SGHRS and CDR2 is YFSETQ in the germline V gene. V was trimmed by 4 bases and J by 7 bases, leaving 21 bases between them. The CDR3 contains 17 residues. The CDR3 DNA reads as TGCGCCAGCAGCCTCCAACCGTCCGGGACGGGGAATTCACCCCTCCACTTT. Its protein is CASSLQPSGTGNSPLHF.

This chain's CDR3 is CASSPGLAGDNEQFF. The CDR3 nucleotides are TGTGCCAGCTCACCGGGACTAGCGGGGGACAATGAGCAGTTCTTC. J is TRBJ2-1 and V is TRBV18; 14 bases line up with TRBD2. Trimming at V came to 3 bases and at J to 5 bases, leaving 0 bases not matched to a gene. CDR1 is KGHSH and CDR2 is LQKENI in the germline V gene. This CDR3 spans 15 amino acids.

The genes are TRBV6-4 and TRBJ2-2; D is undetermined. In germline, CDR1 is MRHNA, CDR2 SNTAGT. The V end was cut by 6 bases, the J end by 5 bases, with 7 bases between. CDR3 length: 12 amino acids. The DNA for the CDR3 is TGTGCCAGCAGGGAACAAACCGGGGAGCTGTTTTTT. Encoded protein: CASREQTGELFF.

The chain joins TRBV6-6 to TRBJ2-1; the D gene is possibly TRBD1 (5 bases). The length of the CDR3 is 16 residues. Trimming removed 3 bases from V and 1 base from J, with 13 bases in between. Looked up from germline, CDR1 is MNHNY and CDR2 is SVGAGI (reference sequence). The CDR3 region has the DNA TGTGCCAGCAGTTATCCGACAGCCCCTTCCTACAATGAGCAGTTCTTC. Translation: CASSYPTAPSYNEQFF.

Regarding this clone: An end of the junction differs from the germline gene, which may be a read error. In the same sample, other DNA sequences code for this CDR3. CDR3 residues: CASSYTWTGQEKLFF. For the CDR3, the DNA is TGTGCCAGCAGTTACACCTGGACAGGGCAGGAAAAACTGTTCTTT. This chain connects TRBV6-5 to TRBJ1-4; 8 bases align to TRBD1. The CDR3 loop spans 15 amino acids. The germline V gene encodes CDR1 MNHEY and CDR2 SVGAGI.

The rearrangement uses TRBV6-1 and TRBJ1-5; D is possibly TRBD1 (5 bases). There are 15 residues in the CDR3. Trimming cost V 4 bases and J 6 bases, with 16 bases left between them. Germline V gene data show CDR1 as MNHNS and CDR2 as SASEGT. DNA for the CDR3: TGTGCCAGCAGTGCCTACGGGACGACGGCTCAGCCCCAGCATTTT. It yields the protein CASSAYGTTAQPQHF.

This sequence joins TRBV30 and TRBJ1-6; unclear D gene. Per the germline V gene, CDR1 is GTSNPN and CDR2 is SVGIG (reference sequence). CDR3 length: 12 amino acids. Trimming left V 0 bases short and J 14 bases short, with 11 bases between. The CDR3 region is CAWSVYPSALHF. The CDR3 DNA reads as TGTGCCTGGAGTGTATACCCCTCGGCCCTCCACTTT.

This clone was observed once. The chain is built from TRBV5-5 and TRBJ1-4, with unresolved D. There are 12 residues in the CDR3. Germline V lookup: CDR1 SGHKS, CDR2 YYEKEE (reference sequence). Trimming pared 1 base from V and 8 bases from J, leaving 6 bases between. The CDR3 bases are TGTGCCAGCAGCTTGACGCTGGAAAAACTGTTTTTT. Translated, it gives CASSLTLEKLFF.

The rearrangement uses TRBV19 and TRBJ1-5, with D hard to call. V gave up 4 bases and J gave up 0 bases, with 7 bases separating them. This CDR3 is built from 14 residues. Per germline, CDR1 LNHDA and CDR2 SQIVND (reference sequence). CDR3 bases: TGTGCCAGTAGTACAGACCATAGCAATCAGCCCCAGCATTTT. Its protein is CASSTDHSNQPQHF.

This clone was counted only a few times. This chain uses TRBV5-4 with TRBJ1-2; 7 bases are shared with TRBD1. The germline gives CDR1 SGHNT, CDR2 YYREEE (reference sequence). The length of the CDR3 is 15 residues. Trimming took 5 bases from V and 8 from J; bases not matched to a gene: 15. In DNA, the CDR3 is TGTGCCAGCAGTCCCCAAGCTTCGACAGGGTTAGGCTACACCTTC. Amino acid sequence: CASSPQASTGLGYTF. The variable domain in full, with the rest retrieved from reference TRBV5-4 and TRBJ1-2, is ETGVTQSPTHLIKTRGQQVTLRCSSQSGHNTVSWYQQALGQGPQFIFQYYREEENGRGNFPPRFSGLQFPNYSSELNVNALELDDSALYLCASSPQASTGLGYTFGSGTRLTVV.

The gene calls are TRBV30 and TRBJ1-3; 7 bases are a match to TRBD1. CDR1 GTSNPN and CDR2 SVGIG come from the germline V gene (reference sequence). With 3 bases clipped from V and 3 bases from J, the junction kept 5 bases outside the gene matches. The CDR3 contains 14 residues. The DNA for the CDR3 is TGTGCCTGGAGGCCTAGGACAGGTGGAAACACCATATATTTT. This encodes CAWRPRTGGNTIYF.

This clone was seen only once. The gene calls are TRBV7-9 and TRBJ1-4; D is possibly TRBD1 (6 bases). Germline values: CDR1 SEHNR, CDR2 FQNEAQ (reference sequence). The ends were cut back, 5 bases at V and 5 bases at J, with 27 bases in the middle. This CDR3 has 19 residues. The CDR3 loop reads CASSPGHALAWRFNEKLFF. For the CDR3, the DNA is TGTGCCAGCAGCCCGGGACACGCCTTAGCTTGGAGGTTCAATGAAAAACTGTTTTTT.

V is TRBV6-1 and J is TRBJ2-5; TRBD2 might be the D (5 bases). The tail of the sequence fits TRBJ2-7 better, so the J call may be wrong. In germline, CDR1 is MNHNS, CDR2 SASEGT. CDR3 length: 15 residues. This chain's CDR3 is CASSLRGQVIDEQYF. The CDR3 nucleotides are TGTGCCAGCAGCCTAAGAGGGCAGGTCATCGACGAGCAGTACTTC.

J is TRBJ2-6 and V is TRBV18, with 7 nucleotides matching TRBD1. The CDR3 consists of 15 residues. Germline trimming cut 5 bases from V and 4 bases from J; bases unmatched to any gene: 5. Germline CDR1 KGHSH, CDR2 LQKENI. Written as DNA, the CDR3 is TGTGCCAGCTCAGATGACAGGGCCGGGGCCAACGTCCTGACTTTC. This translates into CASSDDRAGANVLTF.

This CDR3 reads CASSFTLVGYEQYF. The CDR3 DNA sequence: TGTGCCAGCAGTTTTACCCTCGTAGGTTACGAGCAGTACTTC. J is TRBJ2-7 and V is TRBV6-5, with D hard to call. The germline V gene encodes CDR1 MNHEY and CDR2 SVGAGI. The CDR3 sequence is 14 residues long. With 4 bases removed from V and 4 bases from J, the gap between germline ends came to 14 bases.

The rearrangement uses TRBV7-2 and TRBJ2-5, with unresolved D. This CDR3 has 14 amino acids. V was shortened by 5 bases and J by 0 bases, with 10 bases between the two germline ends. Germline V CDR1 and CDR2: SGHTA, FQGNSA. The CDR3 here is CASSRAAYQETQYF. In DNA form, the CDR3 reads TGTGCCAGCAGCCGGGCCGCCTACCAAGAGACCCAGTACTTC.

The rearrangement uses TRBV7-8 and TRBJ2-2; D possibly uses TRBD1 or TRBD2 (5 bases each). The germline V gene has CDR1 SGHVS and CDR2 FQNEAQ. The CDR3 runs to 17 residues. Trimming cost V 8 bases and J 3 bases, with 22 bases left between them. The CDR3 sequence is CASQLEGTAFHTGELFF. The CDR3 DNA reads as TGTGCCAGCCAACTAGAAGGGACGGCATTTCACACCGGGGAGCTGTTTTTT.

The chain is built from TRBV6-5 and TRBJ1-5; the D is unclear. Trimming shortened V by 2 bases and J by 9 bases, and 14 bases separated the two germline ends. CDR1 is MNHEY and CDR2 is SVGAGI in the germline V gene. The CDR3 contains 14 residues. Here the CDR3 reads CASSYTPLRAPQHF. The CDR3 DNA reads as TGTGCCAGCAGTTACACCCCTCTGAGAGCGCCCCAGCATTTT.

This chain joins TRBV9 and TRBJ1-1, with 7 bases that match TRBD1. CDR1 and CDR2 (germline): SGDLS, YYNGEE. V shed 4 bases and J 3 bases; nucleotides not matched to a gene: 3. CDR3 length: 13 amino acids. CDR3 region: CASSLGTDTEAFF. CDR3 nucleotides: TGTGCCAGCAGCCTAGGGACAGACACTGAAGCTTTCTTT.

This clone was observed a single time. The gene calls are TRBV5-6 and TRBJ2-5, with 7 bases lining up with TRBD2. The CDR3 spans 13 residues. CDR1 and CDR2 from the germline V gene are SGHDT and YYEEEE. V shed 1 base and J 5 bases; nucleotides not matched to a gene: 2. The CDR3 DNA follows: TGTGCCAGCAGCTTGCGGGGAGGGGAGACCCAGTACTTC. It specifies CASSLRGGETQYF.

The CDR3 loop reads CASSLMFSGNTIYF. CDR3 sequence (DNA): TGTGCCAGCAGCTTAATGTTCTCTGGAAACACCATATATTTT. The J gene is TRBJ1-3, the V gene TRBV7-9, with no clear D. V lost 2 bases to trimming and J lost 0 bases, with 5 bases between them. The CDR3 consists of 14 residues. The germline gives CDR1 SEHNR, CDR2 FQNEAQ (reference sequence). The variable domain in full, completed from reference TRBV7-9 and TRBJ1-3, reads DTGVSQNPRHKITKRGQNVTFRCDPISEHNRLYWYRQTLGQGPEFLTYFQNEAQLEKSRLLSDRFSAERPKGSFSTLEIQRTEQGDSAMYLCASSLMFSGNTIYFGEGSWLTVV.

This chain uses TRBV27 with TRBJ1-1, with D possibly matching TRBD1 (6 bases). Germline CDR1 reads MNHEY; CDR2 reads SMNVEV (reference sequence). This CDR3 spans 16 amino acids. Trimming left V 6 bases short and J 3 bases short, with 20 bases between. CDR3 nucleotides: TGTGCCAGCAGACTTCGTCCTCAGGGGCCGGACACTGAAGCTTTCTTT. It is translated as CASRLRPQGPDTEAFF.